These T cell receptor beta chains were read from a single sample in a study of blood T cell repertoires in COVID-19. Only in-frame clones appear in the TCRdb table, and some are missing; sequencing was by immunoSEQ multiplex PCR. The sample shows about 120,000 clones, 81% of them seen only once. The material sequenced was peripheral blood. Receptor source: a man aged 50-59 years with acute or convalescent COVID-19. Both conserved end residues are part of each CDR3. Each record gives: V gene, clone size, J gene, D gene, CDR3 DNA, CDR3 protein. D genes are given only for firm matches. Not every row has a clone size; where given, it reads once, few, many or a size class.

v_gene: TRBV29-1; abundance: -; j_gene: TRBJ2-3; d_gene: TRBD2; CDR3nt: TGCAGCGTTGTGGGGACTAGCGGGGAAACAGATACGCAGTATTTT; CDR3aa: CSVVGTSGETDTQYF
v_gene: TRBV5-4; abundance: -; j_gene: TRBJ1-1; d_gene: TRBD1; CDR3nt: TGTGCCAGCAGCTTACCCGGGACAGGGAACACTGAAGCTTTCTTT; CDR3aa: CASSLPGTGNTEAFF
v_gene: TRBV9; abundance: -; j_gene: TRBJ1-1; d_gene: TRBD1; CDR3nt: TGTGCCAGCAGCGTAACCCTCCTGGACAGGGCGGCGAACACTGAAGCTTTCTTT; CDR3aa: CASSVTLLDRAANTEAFF
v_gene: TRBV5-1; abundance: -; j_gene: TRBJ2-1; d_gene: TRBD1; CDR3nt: TGCGCCAGCGCGGTCCTAGGACAGGGAAACAATGAGCAGTTCTTC; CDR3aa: CASAVLGQGNNEQFF
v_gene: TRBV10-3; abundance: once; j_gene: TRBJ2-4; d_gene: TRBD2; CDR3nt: TGTGCCATCAGTCCGAGCCCGGGGGGGGAAGCCAAAAACATTCAGTACTTC; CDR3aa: CAISPSPGGEAKNIQYF
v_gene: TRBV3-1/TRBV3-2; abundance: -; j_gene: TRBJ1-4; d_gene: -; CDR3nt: TGTGCCAGCAGCCAATCGGTCGCAACTAATGAAAAACTGTTTTTT; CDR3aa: CASSQSVATNEKLFF
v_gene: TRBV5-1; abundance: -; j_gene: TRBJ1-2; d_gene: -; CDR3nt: TGCGCCAGCAGCTTGGGGTCCGGGGAGGGAAGTTATGGCTACACCTTC; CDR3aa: CASSLGSGEGSYGYTF
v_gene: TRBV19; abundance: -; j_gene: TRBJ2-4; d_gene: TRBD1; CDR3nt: TGTGCCAGTAGTATATTACAGGGGAAAAACATTCAGTACTTC; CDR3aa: CASSILQGKNIQYF
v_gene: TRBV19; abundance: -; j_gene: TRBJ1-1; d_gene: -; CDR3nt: TGTGCCAGTAGTATTGGGACTCTGAACACTGAAGCTTTCTTT; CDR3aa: CASSIGTLNTEAFF
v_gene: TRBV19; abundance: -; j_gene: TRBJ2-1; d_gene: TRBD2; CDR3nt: TGTGCCAGTAGTGTACTAGCGGGGGGGCGAGAGCAGTTCTTC; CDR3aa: CASSVLAGGREQFF
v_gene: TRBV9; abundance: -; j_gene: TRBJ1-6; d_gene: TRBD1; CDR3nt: TGTGCCAGCAGCGACGGGACAGCCTATAATTCACCCCTCCACTTT; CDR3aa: CASSDGTAYNSPLHF
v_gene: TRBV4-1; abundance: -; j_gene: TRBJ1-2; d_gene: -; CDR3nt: TGCGCCAGCAGCCAAAAGGCGCCGGGGGACTATGGCTACACCTTC; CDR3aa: CASSQKAPGDYGYTF
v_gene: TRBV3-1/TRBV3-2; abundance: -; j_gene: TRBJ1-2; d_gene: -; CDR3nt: TGTGCCAGCAGCGCGGGGACTAACTATGGCTACACCTTC; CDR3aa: CASSAGTNYGYTF
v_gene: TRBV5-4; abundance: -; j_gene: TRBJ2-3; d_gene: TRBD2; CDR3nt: TGTGCCAGCAGCTTAGCGGGGGGTAGCACAGATACGCAGTATTTT; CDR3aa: CASSLAGGSTDTQYF
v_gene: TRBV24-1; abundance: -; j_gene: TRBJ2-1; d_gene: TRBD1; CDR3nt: TGTGCCACCAGTGATCCATCTGGGGACAGTACCTTTGAGCAGTTCTTC; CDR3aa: CATSDPSGDSTFEQFF
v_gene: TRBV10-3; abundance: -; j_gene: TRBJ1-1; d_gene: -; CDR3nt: TGTGCCATCAGTGAGGGGGCGCTTACTGAAGCTTTCTTT; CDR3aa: CAISEGALTEAFF
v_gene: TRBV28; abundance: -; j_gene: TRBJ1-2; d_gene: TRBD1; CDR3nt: TGTGCCAGCAGTCACCTCTTAGGGGGCAACTATGGCTACACCTTC; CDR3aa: CASSHLLGGNYGYTF
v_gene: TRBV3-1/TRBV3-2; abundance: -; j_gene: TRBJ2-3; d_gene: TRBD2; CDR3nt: TGTGCCAGCAGCCTTAGCGGGGGCACAGATACGCAGTATTTT; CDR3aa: CASSLSGGTDTQYF
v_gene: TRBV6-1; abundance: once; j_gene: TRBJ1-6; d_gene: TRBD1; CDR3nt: TGTGCCAGCAGTGAGAGGACAGGACAGACCCCCCGTAATTCACCCCTCCACTTT; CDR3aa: CASSERTGQTPRNSPLHF
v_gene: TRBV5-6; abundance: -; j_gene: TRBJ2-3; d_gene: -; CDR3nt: TGTGCCAGCAGCTTGAGGGCTAGCTTAAGTGATACGCAGTATTTT; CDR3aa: CASSLRASLSDTQYF